The source of this TCR beta chain is a study of blood T cell repertoires in COVID-19. In the source study's methods: The authors estimated nucleated cell counts from reference gene primer amplification. Sequenced by immunoSEQ multiplex PCR; TCRdb stores in-frame clones only, minus some. D and trimming come from the DNA, and the V and J calls and clone size come from that table. The table includes around 180,000 clones, approximately 80% detected once. Germline lookup yields CDR1 LNHDA and CDR2 SQIVND (reference sequence). This CDR3 has 16 amino acids. The ends were cut back, 0 bases at V and 0 bases at J, with 11 bases in the middle. Symptom resolution, clearance, or two negative PCRs marked the recovered donors of Cohort 3.

The receptor comes from a man between 50 and 59 years old who had recovered from COVID-19. The V and J genes are TRBV19 and TRBJ1-2; D is unresolved. Material: PBMCs or T cells enriched from blood (not recorded which). The CDR3 DNA sequence: TGTGCCAGTAGTATAGATCGCGGGCGCGCTAACTATGGCTACACCTTC. Encoded protein: CASSIDRGRANYGYTF.